These 24 T cell receptor beta chains were sequenced from one sample in a study of CD8 T cells in Susac syndrome. RNA was extracted with the RNeasy kit, and a quantity of roughly 0.45 to 1 ug was reverse transcribed using random hexamers. TCRdb itself ran the immunoSEQ multiplex PCR reads through MiXCR, one entry per CDR3 protein. Among some 300,000 distinct CDR3 sequences, 65% to 90% were seen once, and the ten largest hold roughly 0.21%. Sequencing input: CD8+ T cells from PBMCs. These TCRs come from a human donor with multiple sclerosis.

This chain links TRBV6-5 with TRBJ2-7, with unresolved D. Germline loops: CDR1 MNHEY, CDR2 SVGAGI. V was cut by 7 bases and J by 6 bases, with 13 bases left in between. This CDR3 has 12 amino acids. The DNA of the CDR3 is TGTGCCAGCAACAACGCTTTGGGCGAGCAGTACTTC. Translation gives CASNNALGEQYF.

The chain recombines TRBV29-1 with TRBJ2-1, with a weak D call TRBD2 (6 bases). The CDR3 is made up of 13 amino acids. V was cut by 7 bases and J by 1 base, with 11 bases left in between. Germline CDR1 and CDR2: SQVTM and ANQGSEA. CDR3 in amino acids: CSAELASYNEQFF. The DNA of the CDR3 is TGCAGCGCGGAACTAGCTTCCTACAATGAGCAGTTCTTC.

The rearrangement links TRBV27 to TRBJ2-1, with 12 bases fitting TRBD2. The CDR3 spans 15 residues. CDR1 and CDR2 (germline): MNHEY, SMNVEV (reference sequence). Germline trimming cut 5 bases from V and 10 bases from J; bases unmatched to any gene: 9. This CDR3 reads CASSPRLAGEPEQFF. The DNA for the CDR3 is TGTGCCAGCAGTCCCAGACTAGCGGGAGAGCCAGAGCAGTTCTTC.

The chain uses TRBV9 and TRBJ2-3; 11 positions match TRBD2. J was trimmed by 6 bases and V by 3 bases; bases with no gene match: 6. Germline assignment: CDR1 SGDLS and CDR2 YYNGEE. The length of the CDR3 is 15 residues. CDR3 DNA: TGTGCCAGCAGCGCCACTAGCGGGAGATACGATACGCAGTATTTT. Protein product: CASSATSGRYDTQYF.

V gene TRBV19 combines with J gene TRBJ2-1; the D gene is possibly TRBD2 (5 bases). This CDR3 comprises 17 residues. CDR1 is LNHDA, CDR2 SQIVND, per germline (reference sequence). Trimming left V 3 bases short and J 8 bases short, with 23 bases between. The CDR3 bases are TGTGCCAGTAGTATCGGCCTGGTAGCGACCCGTCCGGATGAGCAGTTCTTC. As protein: CASSIGLVATRPDEQFF.

The sample holds a few counts of this clonotype. The chain combines TRBV6-1 with TRBJ2-1, with D maybe TRBD1 (5 bases). The CDR3 sequence is 15 residues long. Germline values: CDR1 MNHNS, CDR2 SASEGT. The V end lost 6 bases, the J end lost 0 bases, and 12 bases lay between the germline ends. This chain's CDR3 is CASRLTQGSYNEQFF. CDR3 DNA: TGTGCCAGCAGACTAACGCAGGGCTCCTACAATGAGCAGTTCTTC.

This chain joins TRBV28 and TRBJ1-5; 9 bases match TRBD1. Trimming took 7 bases from V and 3 from J; bases not matched to a gene: 13. Germline V CDR1 and CDR2: MDHEN, SYDVKM. The CDR3 is made up of 17 amino acids. The CDR3, as DNA: TGTGCCAGCACCCGGCCCTCACAGGGGGCACTCAATCAGCCCCAGCATTTT. This codes for CASTRPSQGALNQPQHF. Full variable domain (rest looked up from reference TRBV28 and TRBJ1-5): DVKVTQSSRYLVKRTGEKVFLECVQDMDHENMFWYRQDPGLGLRLIYFSYDVKMKEKGDIPEGYSVSREKKERFSLILESASTNQTSMYLCASTRPSQGALNQPQHFGDGTRLSIL.

V and J are TRBV7-8 and TRBJ1-4; TRBD1 matches at 7 bases. The trim removed 6 bases at V and 6 bases at J, leaving 10 bases unmatched. The CDR3 loop spans 15 amino acids. Germline V gene data show CDR1 as SGHVS and CDR2 as FQNEAQ. The chain's CDR3 is CASRQDRVRDEKLFF. CDR3 sequence (DNA): TGTGCCAGCAGGCAAGACAGGGTCCGAGATGAAAAACTGTTTTTT.

This sequence joins TRBV9 and TRBJ2-5; either TRBD1 or TRBD2 may supply D (5 bases each). This CDR3 has 14 residues. Trimming took off 0 bases at V and 5 bases at J, with 11 bases between the two ends. From germline, CDR1 is SGDLS and CDR2 YYNGEE. The CDR3 bases are TGTGCCAGCAGCGTAGGGTGGGGGTTGGAGACCCAGTACTTC. It specifies CASSVGWGLETQYF.

The chain carries TRBV7-6 and TRBJ2-1; TRBD1 or TRBD2 may be the D gene (5 bases each). Germline CDR1 and CDR2: SGHVS and FNYEAQ. Trimming left V 5 bases short and J 7 bases short, with 12 bases between. The CDR3 is 13 amino acids. The CDR3 coding sequence is TGTGCCAGCAGCCCCCATGGGGGTAATGAGCAGTTCTTC. Its translation: CASSPHGGNEQFF.

The chain couples TRBV27 to TRBJ2-1; D ambiguous. From germline, CDR1 is MNHEY and CDR2 SMNVEV (reference sequence). The CDR3 runs 16 residues. V was cut by 1 base and J by 0 bases, with 10 bases left in between. The CDR3 spells CASSLLAFSSYNEQFF. The CDR3 DNA follows: TGTGCCAGCAGTTTATTAGCCTTCAGCTCCTACAATGAGCAGTTCTTC.

The J gene is TRBJ2-5, the V gene TRBV29-1; no clear D gene. Trimming took off 0 bases at V and 0 bases at J, with 2 bases between the two ends. Germline V gene sequence: CDR1 SQVTM, CDR2 ANQGSEA. The CDR3 spans 12 residues. CDR3 sequence reads: CSVEDHQETQYF. CDR3 nucleotide sequence: TGCAGCGTTGAAGATCACCAAGAGACCCAGTACTTC.

The chain uses TRBV12-3 or TRBV12-4 and TRBJ2-7; a possible D gene is TRBD1 (6 bases). V was shortened by 5 bases and J by 3 bases, with 14 bases between the two germline ends. This CDR3 contains 14 residues. DNA of the CDR3: TGTGCCAGCAGTGTTGGGGCAGGGGTCTACGAGCAGTACTTC. Translated, it gives CASSVGAGVYEQYF.

The V gene is TRBV10-3, the J gene TRBJ1-3; possible D gene TRBD1, 6 bases. V lost 8 bases and J 1 base, leaving 27 bases between the germline ends. CDR1 and CDR2 (germline): ENHRY, SYGVKD. This CDR3 contains 19 residues. The CDR3 nucleotides are TGTGCCATCGGGGGGCCGACAGGAAAGGACGATCTATCTGGAAACACCATATATTTT. Its protein is CAIGGPTGKDDLSGNTIYF.

This clonotype has just one count. This chain joins TRBV5-4 and TRBJ2-1; weak D call: TRBD2 (6 bases). Germline V gives CDR1 SGHNT, CDR2 YYREEE (reference sequence). Between the trimmed V and J ends, which lost 5 bases and 2 bases, there was a span of 23 bases. The CDR3 is 18 residues long. The CDR3 bases are TGTGCCAGCAGTCCGGCTTCATGGGGAGGAACCCCCTACAATGAGCAGTTCTTC. Residues: CASSPASWGGTPYNEQFF.

The chain uses TRBV6-2 or TRBV6-3 and TRBJ1-2; possibly TRBD1 for D (5 bases). Trimming took 6 bases from V and 4 from J, leaving 18 bases between them. This CDR3 is built from 15 residues. Germline V CDR1 and CDR2: MNHEY, SVGEGT. The CDR3 protein is CASSQSPQGPYGYTF. CDR3 DNA: TGTGCCAGCAGCCAAAGCCCGCAGGGACCCTATGGCTACACCTTC.

The chain links TRBV21-1 to TRBJ2-1; the D call TRBD1 from the table was never checked on the DNA. TRBV21-1 is designated a pseudogene. This CDR3 spans 12 amino acids. The CDR3 DNA reads as TGTGCCAGCAGAAAAGAAGGGGGGGAGCAGTTCTTC. Translation: CASRKEGGEQFF.

This chain uses TRBV7-2 with TRBJ2-7; 9 bases map to TRBD2. The CDR3 is 15 amino acids. Germline CDR1 and CDR2: SGHTA and FQGNSA. With V trimmed by 4 bases and J by 3 bases, 7 bases remained unmatched. In nucleotides, the CDR3 is TGTGCCAGCAGCTCCTTGGGACTAGCCCTCTACGAGCAGTACTTC. Translation gives CASSSLGLALYEQYF.

The V gene is TRBV6-5, the J gene TRBJ2-2; D might be TRBD1 (6 bases). Germline lookup yields CDR1 MNHEY and CDR2 SVGAGI. Deletions cut 4 bases from V and 0 bases from J, with 18 bases between. The CDR3 is 18 residues long. CDR3 region: CASSWTEYYFANTGELFF. CDR3 nucleotide sequence: TGTGCCAGCAGTTGGACAGAGTACTACTTCGCGAACACCGGGGAGCTGTTTTTT.

The chain combines TRBV9 with TRBJ2-7, with TRBD1 matching over 10 bases. CDR1 is SGDLS and CDR2 is YYNGEE in the germline V gene. The CDR3 loop spans 18 amino acids. After removal of 3 bases from V and 2 bases from J, the junction contained 14 bases not matched to a gene. The CDR3 loop is CASSATPQTGGVAYEQYF. The CDR3 DNA sequence: TGTGCCAGCAGCGCTACACCTCAGACAGGGGGCGTCGCCTACGAGCAGTACTTC.

Only a few counts were recorded for this clonotype. The genes are TRBV6-1 and TRBJ2-7; D gene ambiguous. Germline assignment: CDR1 MNHNS and CDR2 SASEGT. CDR3 length equals 14 residues. V was shortened by 2 bases and J by 2 bases, with 10 bases between the two germline ends. This CDR3 is CASSEIRDPYEQYF. The CDR3 region has the DNA TGTGCCAGCAGTGAAATCAGAGATCCCTACGAGCAGTACTTC.

The rearrangement joins TRBV5-6 to TRBJ2-1, with 12 bases that match TRBD2. Germline CDR1 and CDR2: SGHDT and YYEEEE. This CDR3 region has 16 residues. V shed 1 base, J shed 6 bases, and the junction held 5 bases outside the gene matches. The chain's CDR3 is CASSLSLAGGGNEQFF. The CDR3, as DNA: TGTGCCAGCAGCTTGAGTCTAGCGGGAGGGGGCAATGAGCAGTTCTTC.

The rearrangement uses TRBV10-3 and TRBJ2-7; 10 bases are shared with TRBD2. The CDR3 totals 16 residues. V shed 6 bases, J shed 5 bases, and the junction held 13 bases outside the gene matches. From germline, CDR1 is ENHRY and CDR2 SYGVKD. As DNA, the CDR3 is TGTGCCATCAGAACCTCTAGCGGGAGCGTCTTCCACGAGCAGTACTTC. It specifies CAIRTSSGSVFHEQYF.

This rearrangement joins TRBV30 to TRBJ1-1, with no clear D. Germline assignment: CDR1 GTSNPN and CDR2 SVGIG (reference sequence). This CDR3 is 12 amino acids long. Trimming shortened V by 8 bases and J by 0 bases, and 10 bases separated the two germline ends. The CDR3 is CAGGDLNTEAFF. In DNA form, the CDR3 reads TGTGCCGGAGGAGACCTGAACACTGAAGCTTTCTTT.